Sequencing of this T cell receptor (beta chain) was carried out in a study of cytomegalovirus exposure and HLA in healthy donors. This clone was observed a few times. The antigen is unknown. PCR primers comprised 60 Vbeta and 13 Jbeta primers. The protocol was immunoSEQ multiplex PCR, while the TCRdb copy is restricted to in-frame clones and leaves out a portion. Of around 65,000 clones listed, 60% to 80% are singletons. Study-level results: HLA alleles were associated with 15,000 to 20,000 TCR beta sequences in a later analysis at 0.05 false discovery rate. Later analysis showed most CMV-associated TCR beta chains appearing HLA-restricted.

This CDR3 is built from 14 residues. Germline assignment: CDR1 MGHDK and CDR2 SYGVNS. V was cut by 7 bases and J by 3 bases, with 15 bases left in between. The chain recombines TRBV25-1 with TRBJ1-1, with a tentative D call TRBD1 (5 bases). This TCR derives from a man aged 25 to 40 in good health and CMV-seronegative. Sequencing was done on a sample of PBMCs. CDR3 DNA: TGTGCCAGCAATGCCCCGGCGGGGCACACTGAAGCTTTCTTT. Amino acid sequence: CASNAPAGHTEAFF.